This record looks at one TCR beta chain sequence and its context. Its antigen is undetermined. V lost 2 bases, J lost 4 bases, and 18 bases lay in between. The CDR3 is 16 residues long. The germline CDR1 and CDR2 sequences are SGDLS and YYNGEE. The data derive from a study of shared clonotypes between healthy human individuals. Study outcomes and limitations: Sampling covered nothing but blood. Tissue TCR repertoires likely differ from those found in blood.

Profiled with immunoSEQ multiplex PCR; TCRdb holds only in-frame clones, not every one. This table has around 2.5 million clones, approximately 94% appearing once. Sample: naive CD4+ T cells from PBMCs. Subset defined: CD45RA+ positively selected. The V and J genes are TRBV9 and TRBJ2-5; D might be TRBD1 (5 bases). The clonotype comes from a man aged 18 to 29 in good health. Some clones in this sample may be carry-over from other donors' samples. The CDR3 loop is CASSVGRADRGETQYF. In DNA form, the CDR3 reads TGTGCCAGCAGCGTTGGCAGGGCCGATAGGGGAGAGACCCAGTACTTC.